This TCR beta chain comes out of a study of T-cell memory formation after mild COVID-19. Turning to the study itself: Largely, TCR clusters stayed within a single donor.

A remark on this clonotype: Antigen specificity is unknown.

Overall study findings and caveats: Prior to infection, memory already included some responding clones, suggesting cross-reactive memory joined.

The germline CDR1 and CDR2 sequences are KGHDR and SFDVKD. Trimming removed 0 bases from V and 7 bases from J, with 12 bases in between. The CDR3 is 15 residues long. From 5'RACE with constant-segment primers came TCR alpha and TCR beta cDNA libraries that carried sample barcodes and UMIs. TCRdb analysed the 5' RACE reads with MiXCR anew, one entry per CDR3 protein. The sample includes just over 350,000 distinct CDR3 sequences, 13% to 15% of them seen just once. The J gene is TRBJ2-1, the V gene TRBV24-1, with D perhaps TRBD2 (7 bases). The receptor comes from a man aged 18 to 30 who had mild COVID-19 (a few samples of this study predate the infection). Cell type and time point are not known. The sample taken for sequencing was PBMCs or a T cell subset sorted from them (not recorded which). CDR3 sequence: CATSDLLGGLNEQFF. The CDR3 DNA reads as TGTGCCACCAGTGATTTGTTGGGGGGGCTAAATGAGCAGTTCTTC.